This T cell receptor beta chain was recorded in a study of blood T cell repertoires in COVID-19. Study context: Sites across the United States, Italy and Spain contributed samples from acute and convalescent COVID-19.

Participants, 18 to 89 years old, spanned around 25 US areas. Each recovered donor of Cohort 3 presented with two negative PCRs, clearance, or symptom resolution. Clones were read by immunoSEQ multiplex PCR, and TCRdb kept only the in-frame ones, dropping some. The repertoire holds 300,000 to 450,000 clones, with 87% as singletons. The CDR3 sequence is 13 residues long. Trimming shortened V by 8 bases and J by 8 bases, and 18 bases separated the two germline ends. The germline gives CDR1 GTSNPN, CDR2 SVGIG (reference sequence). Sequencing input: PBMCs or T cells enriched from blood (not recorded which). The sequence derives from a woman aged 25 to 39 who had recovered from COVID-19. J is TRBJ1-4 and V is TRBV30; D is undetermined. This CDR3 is CAGNGGRVEKLFF. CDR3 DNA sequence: TGTGCCGGTAACGGCGGGAGGGTCGAAAAACTGTTTTTT.